The present T cell receptor (beta chain) was sequenced within a study of blood T cell repertoires in COVID-19. Across the study: The United States, Italy and Spain were the sources of the acute and convalescent COVID-19 samples. In each case, the material was cDNA or gDNA derived from T cells, B-cell-depleted T cells, or PBMCs.

The CDR3 is made up of 14 amino acids. The germline gives CDR1 LGHDT, CDR2 YNNKEL (reference sequence). With 1 base removed from V and 1 base from J, the gap between germline ends came to 7 bases. As processed by the authors: Estimation of nucleated cell counts relied on the amplification of reference gene primers. Generated by immunoSEQ multiplex PCR, the TCRdb table keeps only in-frame clones and is missing some. For V, J and clone size, that table is used; D and trimming come from the DNA. The sample lists some 110,000 clones, around four fifths seen once, with 0.7% to 0.85% in the top ten. Sequencing was performed on peripheral blood. This chain uses TRBV3-1 (or the pseudogene TRBV3-2) with TRBJ1-2; unclear D gene. The receptor was derived from a woman aged 70 to 79 with acute or convalescent COVID-19. The CDR3: CASSQVYSNYGYTF. The CDR3 DNA is TGTGCCAGCAGCCAAGTATACAGTAACTATGGCTACACCTTC.